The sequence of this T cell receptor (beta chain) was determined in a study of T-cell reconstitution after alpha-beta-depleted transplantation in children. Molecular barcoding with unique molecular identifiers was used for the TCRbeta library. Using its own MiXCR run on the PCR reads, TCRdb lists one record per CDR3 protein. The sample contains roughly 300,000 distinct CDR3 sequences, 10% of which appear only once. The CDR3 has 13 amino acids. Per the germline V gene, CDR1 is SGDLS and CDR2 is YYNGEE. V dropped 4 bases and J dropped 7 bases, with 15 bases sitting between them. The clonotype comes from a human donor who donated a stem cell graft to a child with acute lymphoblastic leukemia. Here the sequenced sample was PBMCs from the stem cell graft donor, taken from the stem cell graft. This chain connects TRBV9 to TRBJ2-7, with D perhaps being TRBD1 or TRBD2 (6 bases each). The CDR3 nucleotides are TGTGCCAGCAGCAAGAAAGGGGGGAGAGAGCAGTACTTC. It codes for CASSKKGGREQYF.